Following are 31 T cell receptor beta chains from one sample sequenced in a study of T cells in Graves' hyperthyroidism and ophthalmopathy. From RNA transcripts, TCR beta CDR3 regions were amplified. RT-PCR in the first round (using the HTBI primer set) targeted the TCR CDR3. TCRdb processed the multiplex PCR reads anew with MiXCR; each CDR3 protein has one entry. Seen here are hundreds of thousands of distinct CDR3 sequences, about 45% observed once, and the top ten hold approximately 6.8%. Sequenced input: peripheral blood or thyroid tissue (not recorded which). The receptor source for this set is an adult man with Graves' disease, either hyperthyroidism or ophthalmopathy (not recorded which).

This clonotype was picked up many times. The CDR3 protein is CSGGNRARGQETQYF. The CDR3 DNA follows: TGCAGCGGGGGTAATCGGGCCCGGGGGCAAGAGACCCAGTACTTC. This chain uses TRBV29-1 with TRBJ2-5, with D maybe TRBD2 (6 bases). CDR1 and CDR2 from the germline V gene are SQVTM and ANQGSEA. CDR3 size: 15 residues. V dropped 7 bases and J dropped 2 bases, with 20 bases sitting between them.

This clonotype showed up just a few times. CDR3 amino acids: CSARGSGDLQETQYF. CDR3 DNA: TGCAGTGCTAGGGGTAGCGGGGACCTCCAAGAGACCCAGTACTTC. The chain joins TRBV20-1 to TRBJ2-5; 8 bases match TRBD2. The CDR3 is made up of 15 amino acids. V was clipped by 3 bases and J by 1 base; unmatched bases: 7. In germline, CDR1 is DFQATT, CDR2 SNEGSKA (reference sequence).

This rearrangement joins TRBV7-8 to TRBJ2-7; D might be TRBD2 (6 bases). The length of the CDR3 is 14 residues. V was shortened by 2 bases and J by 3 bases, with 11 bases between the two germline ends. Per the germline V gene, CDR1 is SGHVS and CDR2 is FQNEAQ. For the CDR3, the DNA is TGTGCCAGCAGCTTAAGGGAGGAGAGCTACGAGCAGTACTTC. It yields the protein CASSLREESYEQYF.

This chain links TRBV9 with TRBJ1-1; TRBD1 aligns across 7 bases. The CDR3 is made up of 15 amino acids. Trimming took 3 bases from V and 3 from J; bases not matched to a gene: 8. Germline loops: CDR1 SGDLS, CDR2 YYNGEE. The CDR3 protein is CASSGRGQVDTEAFF. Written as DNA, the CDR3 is TGTGCCAGCAGCGGGAGGGGGCAGGTCGACACTGAAGCTTTCTTT.

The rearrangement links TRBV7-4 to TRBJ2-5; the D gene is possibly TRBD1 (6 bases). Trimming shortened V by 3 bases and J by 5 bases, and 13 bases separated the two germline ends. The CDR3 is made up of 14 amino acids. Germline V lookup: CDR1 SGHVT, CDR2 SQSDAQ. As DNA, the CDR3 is TGTGCCAGCAGCTTTGAGGGGACAACGGAGACCCAGTACTTC. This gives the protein CASSFEGTTETQYF.

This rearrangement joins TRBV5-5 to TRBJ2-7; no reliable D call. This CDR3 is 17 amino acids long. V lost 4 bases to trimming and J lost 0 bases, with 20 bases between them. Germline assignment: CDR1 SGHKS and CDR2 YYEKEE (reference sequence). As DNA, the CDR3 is TGTGCCAGCAGCCCCAGTTTCATGGGGTTGTCCTCCTACGAGCAGTACTTC. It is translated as CASSPSFMGLSSYEQYF.

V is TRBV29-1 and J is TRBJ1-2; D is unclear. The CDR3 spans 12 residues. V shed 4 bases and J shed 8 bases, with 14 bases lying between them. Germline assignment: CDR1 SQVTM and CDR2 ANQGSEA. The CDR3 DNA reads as TGCAGCGTTGCAGTGCAGGATCGGGGCTACACCTTC. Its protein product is CSVAVQDRGYTF.

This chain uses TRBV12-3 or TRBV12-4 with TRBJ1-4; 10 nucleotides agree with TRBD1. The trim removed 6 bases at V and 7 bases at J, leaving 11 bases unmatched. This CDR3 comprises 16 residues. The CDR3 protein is CASSPATGGLGEKLFF. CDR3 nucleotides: TGTGCCAGCAGCCCTGCGACAGGGGGCCTGGGTGAAAAACTGTTTTTT.

As DNA, the CDR3 is TGTGCCAGCAGCTCCAAGGGGACAGGGGGCCAAGAGACCCAGTACTTC. Amino acid sequence: CASSSKGTGGQETQYF. This sequence joins TRBV7-9 and TRBJ2-5, with 11 bases that match TRBD1. Germline-derived CDR1 and CDR2 are SEHNR and FQNEAQ (reference sequence). The CDR3 sequence is 16 residues long. The V gene end was trimmed by 4 bases and the J gene end by 1 base; junction bases not matched to a gene: 5.

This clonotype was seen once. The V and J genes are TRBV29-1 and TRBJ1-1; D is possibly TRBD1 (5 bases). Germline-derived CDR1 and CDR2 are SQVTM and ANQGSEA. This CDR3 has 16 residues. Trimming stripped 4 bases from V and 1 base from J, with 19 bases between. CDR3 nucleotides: TGCAGCGTTGTGCCCGGGGGAGTAAGGGAGAACACTGAAGCTTTCTTT. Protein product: CSVVPGGVRENTEAFF.

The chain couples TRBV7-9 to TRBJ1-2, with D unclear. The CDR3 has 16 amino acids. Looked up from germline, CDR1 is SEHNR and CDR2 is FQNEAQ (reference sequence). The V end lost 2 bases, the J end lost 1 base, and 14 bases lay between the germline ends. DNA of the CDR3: TGTGCCAGCAGCTTAATGTCTTTCGTTCTTAACTATGGCTACACCTTC. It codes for CASSLMSFVLNYGYTF.

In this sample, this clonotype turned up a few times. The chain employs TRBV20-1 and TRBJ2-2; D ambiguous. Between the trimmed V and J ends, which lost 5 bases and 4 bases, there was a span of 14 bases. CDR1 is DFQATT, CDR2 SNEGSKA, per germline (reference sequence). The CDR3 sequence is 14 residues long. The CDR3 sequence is CSAARNPSTGELFF. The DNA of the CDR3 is TGCAGTGCTGCACGGAACCCGAGCACCGGGGAGCTGTTTTTT.

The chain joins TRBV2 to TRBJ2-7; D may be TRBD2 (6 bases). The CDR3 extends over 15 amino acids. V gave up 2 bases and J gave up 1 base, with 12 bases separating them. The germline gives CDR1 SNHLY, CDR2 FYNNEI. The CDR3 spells CASSEYGGKSYEQYF. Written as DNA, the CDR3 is TGTGCCAGCAGTGAATACGGCGGGAAATCCTACGAGCAGTACTTC.

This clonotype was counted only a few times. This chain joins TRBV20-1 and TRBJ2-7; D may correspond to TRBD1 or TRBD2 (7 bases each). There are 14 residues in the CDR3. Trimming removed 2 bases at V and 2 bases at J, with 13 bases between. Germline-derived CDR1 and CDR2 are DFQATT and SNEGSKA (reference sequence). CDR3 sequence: CSARPAGQTYEQYF. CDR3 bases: TGCAGTGCTAGACCAGCGGGACAGACCTACGAGCAGTACTTC.

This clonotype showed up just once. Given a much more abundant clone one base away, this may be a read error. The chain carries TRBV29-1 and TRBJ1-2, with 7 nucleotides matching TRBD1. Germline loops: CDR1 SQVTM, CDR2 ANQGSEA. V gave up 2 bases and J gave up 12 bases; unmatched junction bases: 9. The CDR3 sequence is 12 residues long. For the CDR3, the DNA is TGCAGCGTTGAAAACAGGGGATTCAGCCACACCTTC. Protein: CSVENRGFSHTF.

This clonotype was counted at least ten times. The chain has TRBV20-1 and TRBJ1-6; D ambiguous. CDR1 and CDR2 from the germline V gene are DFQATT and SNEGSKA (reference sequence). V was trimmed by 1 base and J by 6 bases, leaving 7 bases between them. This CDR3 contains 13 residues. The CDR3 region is CSARGGLNSPLHF. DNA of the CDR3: TGCAGTGCTAGAGGTGGCCTTAATTCACCCCTCCACTTT.

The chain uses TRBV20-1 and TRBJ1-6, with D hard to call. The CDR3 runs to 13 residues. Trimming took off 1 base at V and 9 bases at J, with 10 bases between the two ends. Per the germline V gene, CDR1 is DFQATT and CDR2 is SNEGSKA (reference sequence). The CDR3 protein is CSARVGRGSPLHF. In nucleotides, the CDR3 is TGCAGTGCTAGAGTAGGGCGCGGTTCACCCCTCCACTTT.

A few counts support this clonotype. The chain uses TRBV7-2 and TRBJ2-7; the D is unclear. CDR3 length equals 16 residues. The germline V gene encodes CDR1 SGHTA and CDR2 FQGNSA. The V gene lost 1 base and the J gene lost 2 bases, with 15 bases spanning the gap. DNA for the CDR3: TGTGCCAGCAGCTTAGACGGCTTCTCGAAAACCTACGAGCAGTACTTC. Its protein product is CASSLDGFSKTYEQYF. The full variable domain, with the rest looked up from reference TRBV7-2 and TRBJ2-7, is GAGVSQSPSNKVTEKGKDVELRCDPISGHTALYWYRQSLGQGLEFLIYFQGNSAPDKSGLPSDRFSAERTGGSVSTLTIQRTQQEDSAVYLCASSLDGFSKTYEQYFGPGTRLTVT.

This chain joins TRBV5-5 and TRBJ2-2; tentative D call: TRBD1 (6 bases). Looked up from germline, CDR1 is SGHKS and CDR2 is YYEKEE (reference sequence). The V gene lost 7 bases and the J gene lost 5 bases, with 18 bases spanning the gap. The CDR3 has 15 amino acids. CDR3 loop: CASVVGRGATGELFF. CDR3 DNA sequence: TGTGCCAGCGTCGTCGGCAGGGGTGCGACCGGGGAGCTGTTTTTT.

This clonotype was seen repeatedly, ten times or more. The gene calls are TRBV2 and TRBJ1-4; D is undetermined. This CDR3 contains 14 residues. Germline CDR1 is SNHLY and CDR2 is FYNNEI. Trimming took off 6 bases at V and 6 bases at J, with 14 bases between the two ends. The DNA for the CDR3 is TGTGCCAGCAGACGGACGGGGAGCTATGAAAAACTGTTTTTT. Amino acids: CASRRTGSYEKLFF.

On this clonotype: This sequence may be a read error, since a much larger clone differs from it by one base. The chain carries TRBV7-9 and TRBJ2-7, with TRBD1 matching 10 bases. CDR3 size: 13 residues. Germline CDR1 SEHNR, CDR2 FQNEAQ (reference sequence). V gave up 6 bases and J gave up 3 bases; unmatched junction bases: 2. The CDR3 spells CASRGQGDYEQYF. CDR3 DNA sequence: TGTGCCAGCAGAGGACAGGGGGACTACGAGCAGTACTTC. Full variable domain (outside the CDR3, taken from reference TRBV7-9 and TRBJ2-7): DTGVSQNPRHKITKRGQNVTFRCDPISEHNRLYWYRQTLGQGPEFLTYFQNEAQLEKSRLLSDRFSAERPKGSFSTLEIQRTEQGDSAMYLCASRGQGDYEQYFGPGTRLTVT.

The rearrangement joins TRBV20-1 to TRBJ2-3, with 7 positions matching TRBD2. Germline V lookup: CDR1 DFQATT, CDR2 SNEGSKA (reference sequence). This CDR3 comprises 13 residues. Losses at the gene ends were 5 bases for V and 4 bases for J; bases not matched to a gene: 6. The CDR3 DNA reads TGCAGTGCTGCTGGCGGGAGCGCAGATACGCAGTATTTT. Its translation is CSAAGGSADTQYF.

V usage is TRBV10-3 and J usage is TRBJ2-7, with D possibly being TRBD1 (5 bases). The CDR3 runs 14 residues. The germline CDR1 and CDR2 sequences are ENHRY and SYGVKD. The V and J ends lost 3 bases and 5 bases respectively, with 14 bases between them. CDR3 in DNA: TGTGCCATCAGTGAACAGCAGGGTAGGAACGAGCAGTACTTC. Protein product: CAISEQQGRNEQYF.

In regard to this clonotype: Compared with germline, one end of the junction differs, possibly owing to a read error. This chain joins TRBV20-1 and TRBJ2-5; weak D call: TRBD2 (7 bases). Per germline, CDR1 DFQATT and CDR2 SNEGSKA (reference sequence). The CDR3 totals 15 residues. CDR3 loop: CSAARGANLQETQHF. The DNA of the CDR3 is TGCAGTGCAGCTCGGGGGGCCAACCTTCAGGAGACCCAGCACTTC.

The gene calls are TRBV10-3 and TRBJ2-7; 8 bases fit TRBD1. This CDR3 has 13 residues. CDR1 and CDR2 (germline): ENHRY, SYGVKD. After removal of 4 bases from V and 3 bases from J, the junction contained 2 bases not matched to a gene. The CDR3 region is CAISVQGDYEQYF. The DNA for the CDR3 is TGTGCCATCAGTGTACAGGGGGACTACGAGCAGTACTTC.

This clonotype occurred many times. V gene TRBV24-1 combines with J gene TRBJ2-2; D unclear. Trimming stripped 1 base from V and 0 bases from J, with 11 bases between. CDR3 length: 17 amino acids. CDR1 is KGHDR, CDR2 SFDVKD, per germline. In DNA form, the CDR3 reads TGTGCCACCAGTGATTTCGGTCGGTGGTCGAACACCGGGGAGCTGTTTTTT. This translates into CATSDFGRWSNTGELFF.

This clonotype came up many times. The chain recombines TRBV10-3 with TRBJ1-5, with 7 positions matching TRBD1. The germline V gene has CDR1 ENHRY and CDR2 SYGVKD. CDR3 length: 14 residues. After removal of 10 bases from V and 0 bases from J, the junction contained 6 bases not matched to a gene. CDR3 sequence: CATRDSGSNQPQHF. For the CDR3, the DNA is TGTGCCACCCGGGACAGCGGTAGCAATCAGCCCCAGCATTTT.

This chain's CDR3 is CASSIEPATGELFF. CDR3 DNA sequence: TGTGCCAGTAGTATTGAGCCTGCAACCGGGGAGCTGTTTTTT. This chain joins TRBV19 and TRBJ2-2; D remains unclear. Between the trimmed V and J ends, which lost 3 bases and 5 bases, there was a span of 10 bases. There are 14 residues in the CDR3. Germline CDR1 reads LNHDA; CDR2 reads SQIVND (reference sequence).

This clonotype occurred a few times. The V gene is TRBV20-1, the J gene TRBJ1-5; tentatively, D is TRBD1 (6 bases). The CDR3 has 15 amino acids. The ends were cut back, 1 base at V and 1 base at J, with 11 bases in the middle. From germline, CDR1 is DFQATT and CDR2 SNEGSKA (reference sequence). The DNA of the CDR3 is TGCAGTGCTAGAGGGGGGACAAAAAGCAATCAGCCCCAGCATTTT. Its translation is CSARGGTKSNQPQHF.

CDR3 in amino acids: CASSEYQGDYGYTF. For the CDR3, the DNA is TGTGCCAGCAGTGAATATCAGGGCGACTATGGCTACACCTTC. The chain uses TRBV25-1 and TRBJ1-2, with D maybe TRBD1 (5 bases). The CDR3 has 14 amino acids. Germline CDR1 and CDR2: MGHDK and SYGVNS. V was trimmed by 0 bases and J by 3 bases, leaving 8 bases between them.

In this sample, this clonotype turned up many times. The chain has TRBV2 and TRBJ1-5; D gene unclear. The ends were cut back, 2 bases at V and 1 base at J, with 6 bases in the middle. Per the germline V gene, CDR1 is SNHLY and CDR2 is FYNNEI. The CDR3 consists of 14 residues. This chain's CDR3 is CASSELVSNQPQHF. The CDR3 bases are TGTGCCAGCAGTGAATTGGTGAGCAATCAGCCCCAGCATTTT.